This passage covers 8 T cell receptor beta chains from one sample sequenced in a study of shared clonotypes between healthy human individuals. Libraries were prepared by immunoSEQ multiplex PCR; TCRdb keeps only in-frame clonotypes and omits some of them. Found here are about 710,000 clones, 60% to 75% of them singletons; the top ten hold more than 1.5%. The sample taken for sequencing was memory CD4+ T cells sorted from blood. The subset is: CD45RA-negative fraction. Receptors originate from a woman younger than 45 in good health.

This chain joins TRBV19 and TRBJ2-3; 7 positions match TRBD2. The germline V gene has CDR1 LNHDA and CDR2 SQIVND (reference sequence). This CDR3 is built from 15 residues. With V trimmed by 7 bases and J by 1 base, 8 bases remained unmatched. The CDR3 region has the DNA TGTGCCAGTACCCCCAGAAGCGGGGGCACAGATACGCAGTATTTT. Its translation: CASTPRSGGTDTQYF.

CDR3 nucleotide sequence: TGTGCCAGCAGTGAAGACCGGGGGGGTTGGGAGACCCAGTACTTC. Its protein product is CASSEDRGGWETQYF. The V and J genes are TRBV2 and TRBJ2-5, with 8 bases aligning to TRBD2. The CDR3 length is 15 residues. Germline V gene lookup returns CDR1 SNHLY and CDR2 FYNNEI. The J segment lost 5 bases and the V segment lost 1 base, leaving 6 bases of the junction unmatched.

V and J are TRBV28 and TRBJ2-1, with D perhaps given as TRBD1 or TRBD2 (5 bases each). There are 15 residues in the CDR3. Germline-derived CDR1 and CDR2 are MDHEN and SYDVKM. The V and J ends lost 6 bases and 3 bases respectively, with 15 bases between them. The CDR3 sequence is CASREGTVRYNEQFF. The CDR3, as DNA: TGTGCCAGCAGAGAAGGGACGGTACGCTACAATGAGCAGTTCTTC.

This chain's CDR3 is CASLGQGGNEQFF. The CDR3 nucleotides read TGCGCCAGTCTGGGACAGGGAGGGAATGAGCAGTTCTTC. The chain employs TRBV5-1 and TRBJ2-1, with 9 bases identical to TRBD1. Unmatched junction bases numbered 7, after V lost 8 bases and J lost 7 bases. Germline CDR1 is SGHRS and CDR2 is YFSETQ. The CDR3 length is 13 residues.

The gene calls are TRBV4-2 and TRBJ2-3; tentative D call: TRBD2 (7 bases). This CDR3 spans 15 amino acids. V shed 4 bases and J shed 3 bases, with 14 bases lying between them. CDR1 LGHNA and CDR2 YNFKEQ come from the germline V gene. The CDR3 reads CASSPPGGGTDTQYF. In DNA, the CDR3 is TGTGCCAGCAGCCCGCCGGGGGGCGGAACAGATACGCAGTATTTT.

This clone was counted a few times. V gene TRBV6-5 combines with J gene TRBJ1-2; D is unclear. With 7 bases removed from V and 0 bases from J, the gap between germline ends came to 12 bases. Per germline, CDR1 MNHEY and CDR2 SVGAGI. This CDR3 contains 14 residues. CDR3 sequence: CASMPDLSNYGYTF. The CDR3 nucleotides read TGTGCCAGCATGCCAGACCTCTCTAACTATGGCTACACCTTC.

The chain uses TRBV11-3 and TRBJ2-3; D is possibly TRBD1 (5 bases). The CDR3 spans 17 residues. Per germline, CDR1 SGHNT and CDR2 YENEEA. Trimming pared 1 base from V and 3 bases from J, leaving 17 bases between. This CDR3 is CASSLGQGLYLTDTQYF. DNA for the CDR3: TGTGCCAGCAGCTTAGGGCAGGGATTGTACTTGACAGATACGCAGTATTTT. The full variable domain, rest sourced from reference TRBV11-3 and TRBJ2-3, is EAGVVQSPRYKIIEKKQPVAFWCNPISGHNTLYWYLQNLGQGPELLIRYENEEAVDDSQLPKDRFSAERLKGVDSTLKIQPAELGDSAVYLCASSLGQGLYLTDTQYFGPGTRLTVL.

Details on this clone: The same CDR3 is also encoded by other DNA sequences in this sample. This rearrangement joins TRBV5-1 to TRBJ2-1, with TRBD2 matching over 9 bases. Per the germline V gene, CDR1 is SGHRS and CDR2 is YFSETQ. J lost 4 bases, V lost 4 bases, and 3 bases had no gene match. This CDR3 contains 14 residues. The CDR3 DNA follows: TGCGCCAGCAGCATAGCGGGAGATTACAATGAGCAGTTCTTC. Its protein product is CASSIAGDYNEQFF.